These 30 T cell receptor beta chains were all obtained from the same sample, sequenced in a study of T-cell memory formation after mild COVID-19. TCRdb reprocessed the 5' RACE reads with MiXCR, giving one entry per CDR3 protein. The sample yields fewer than 500,000 distinct CDR3 sequences, roughly 25% seen once. The sequencing sample was made of PBMCs or a T cell subset sorted from them (not recorded which). The source of these receptors is an adult woman who had mild COVID-19 (a few samples of this study predate the infection). Cell type and time point are not known.

This chain joins TRBV4-1 and TRBJ2-3; 7 bases match TRBD2. Germline V gene lookup returns CDR1 MGHRA and CDR2 YSYEKL. The CDR3 extends over 15 amino acids. The V and J ends lost 4 bases and 2 bases, in that order; junction bases with no gene match: 6. CDR3 nucleotides: TGCGCCAGCAGCCTAACCGGACTAGTCACAGATACGCAGTATTTT. It specifies CASSLTGLVTDTQYF.

This rearrangement joins TRBV18 to TRBJ2-1; 8 positions match TRBD2. The CDR3 loop spans 16 amino acids. V gave up 0 bases and J gave up 4 bases; unmatched junction bases: 5. CDR1 is KGHSH, CDR2 LQKENI, per germline. In DNA form, the CDR3 reads TGTGCCAGCTCACCACCGGCACGGGAGGGATACAATGAGCAGTTCTTC. Translating gives CASSPPAREGYNEQFF.

The chain employs TRBV7-9 and TRBJ2-3; 10 nucleotides line up with TRBD2. The CDR3 consists of 17 residues. With V trimmed by 3 bases and J by 2 bases, 8 bases remained unmatched. Germline CDR1 and CDR2: SEHNR and FQNEAQ (reference sequence). CDR3 loop: CASSFSQREGLTDTQYF. Written as DNA, the CDR3 is TGTGCCAGCAGCTTTTCCCAGCGGGAGGGTCTCACAGATACGCAGTATTTT.

Only a few counts were recorded for this clonotype. The V and J genes are TRBV7-9 and TRBJ2-5; D gene ambiguous. V gave up 3 bases and J gave up 2 bases, with 10 bases separating them. The germline V gene has CDR1 SEHNR and CDR2 FQNEAQ (reference sequence). This CDR3 has 14 residues. The CDR3 nucleotides read TGTGCCAGCAGCTTTAAAGCGAATCAAGAGACCCAGTACTTC. The encoded protein is CASSFKANQETQYF. Supplemented by reference TRBV7-9 and TRBJ2-5, the full variable domain reads DTGVSQNPRHKITKRGQNVTFRCDPISEHNRLYWYRQTLGQGPEFLTYFQNEAQLEKSRLLSDRFSAERPKGSFSTLEIQRTEQGDSAMYLCASSFKANQETQYFGPGTRLLVL.

The V call is TRBV11-2, the J call TRBJ2-1; D could derive from TRBD1 or TRBD2 (6 bases each). The CDR3 sequence is 15 residues long. Germline CDR1 is SGHAT and CDR2 is FQNNGV. V was cut by 5 bases and J by 0 bases, with 11 bases left in between. CDR3 sequence (DNA): TGTGCCAGCAGCCCCCCGGGGGCCTCCTACAATGAGCAGTTCTTC. Protein sequence: CASSPPGASYNEQFF.

The rearrangement uses TRBV7-8 and TRBJ2-7; 10 nucleotides align to TRBD1. V was pared by 5 bases and J by 4 bases, with 8 bases of the junction left unmatched. The CDR3 contains 15 residues. Germline CDR1 SGHVS, CDR2 FQNEAQ. CDR3 amino acids: CASSRQGAEYYEQYF. DNA of the CDR3: TGTGCCAGCAGCAGACAGGGGGCGGAATATTACGAGCAGTACTTC.

The rearrangement joins TRBV27 to TRBJ2-7; D might be TRBD2 (6 bases). The CDR3 contains 16 residues. V lost 6 bases to trimming and J lost 7 bases, with 25 bases between them. Germline V gives CDR1 MNHEY, CDR2 SMNVEV (reference sequence). CDR3 sequence (DNA): TGTGCCAGCAGGGACTGGGCGGGAACGGCCCCTTGGGAGCAGTACTTC. Protein sequence: CASRDWAGTAPWEQYF.

The table lists this clonotype with a few counts. V gene TRBV20-1 combines with J gene TRBJ1-2; D not resolved. V lost 3 bases to trimming and J lost 4 bases, with 9 bases between them. CDR3 size: 12 residues. Germline V gene data show CDR1 as DFQATT and CDR2 as SNEGSKA (reference sequence). The CDR3 spells CSASSGVYGYTF. The CDR3 coding sequence is TGCAGTGCTAGTTCGGGTGTCTATGGCTACACCTTC.

The chain has TRBV5-5 and TRBJ2-3, with 13 bases fitting TRBD2. Germline trimming cut 5 bases from V and 0 bases from J; bases unmatched to any gene: 9. The CDR3 is 18 amino acids. Germline-derived CDR1 and CDR2 are SGHKS and YYEKEE (reference sequence). CDR3 coding DNA: TGTGCCAGCAGGAAACCGGGACTAGCGGGGTCTAGCACAGATACGCAGTATTTT. This gives the protein CASRKPGLAGSSTDTQYF.

This rearrangement joins TRBV7-9 to TRBJ2-7, with D possibly called TRBD1 or TRBD2 (5 bases each). V lost 5 bases, J lost 6 bases, and 8 bases lay in between. The CDR3 is 11 amino acids. CDR1 is SEHNR and CDR2 is FQNEAQ in the germline V gene (reference sequence). The CDR3 spells CASSPGSEQYF. CDR3 DNA sequence: TGTGCCAGCAGCCCAGGGAGCGAGCAGTACTTC.

This clonotype has a handful of counts. The V call is TRBV29-1, the J call TRBJ2-3; 10 bases line up with TRBD2. Germline trimming cut 6 bases from V and 2 bases from J; bases unmatched to any gene: 8. This CDR3 has 15 residues. Germline CDR1 and CDR2: SQVTM and ANQGSEA. CDR3 sequence: CSVPPLAGDTDTQYF. The CDR3 region has the DNA TGCAGCGTCCCCCCTCTAGCGGGAGACACAGATACGCAGTATTTT.

This clonotype was detected once. This rearrangement joins TRBV7-7 to TRBJ2-1, with D possibly matching TRBD2 (6 bases). CDR3 length: 13 amino acids. V was trimmed by 2 bases and J by 8 bases, leaving 10 bases between them. CDR1 SSHAT and CDR2 FNYEAQ come from the germline V gene (reference sequence). In nucleotides, the CDR3 is TGTGCCAGCAGCTTATTAGGCGGGGATGAGCAGTTCTTC. It codes for CASSLLGGDEQFF.

The CDR3 nucleotides read TGTGCCAGCAGCTTGGGGGCAGGGGTCTTCAGGGAGACCCAGTACTTC. Amino acids: CASSLGAGVFRETQYF. J is TRBJ2-5 and V is TRBV5-6; maybe TRBD1 (6 bases). Germline V lookup: CDR1 SGHDT, CDR2 YYEEEE. The CDR3 runs 16 residues. With 0 bases removed from V and 5 bases from J, the gap between germline ends came to 17 bases.

In its sample, this clonotype was seen a few times. V is TRBV2 and J is TRBJ1-4, with no clear D. The V gene's germline CDR1 is SNHLY and CDR2 FYNNEI. Trimming cost V 3 bases and J 3 bases, with 11 bases left between them. The CDR3 is 15 amino acids. The CDR3 region is CASSDVAFSNEKLFF. The CDR3 DNA reads TGTGCCAGCAGTGACGTGGCGTTTTCTAATGAAAAACTGTTTTTT.

The sample holds a few counts of this clonotype. The chain uses TRBV11-2 and TRBJ2-1; D gene uncertain. This CDR3 has 13 residues. Trimming took 6 bases from V and 6 from J, leaving 12 bases between them. Per the germline V gene, CDR1 is SGHAT and CDR2 is FQNNGV. Here the CDR3 reads CASSRDPGNEQFF. CDR3 DNA: TGTGCCAGCAGTCGAGATCCGGGCAATGAGCAGTTCTTC.

In its sample, this clonotype was seen a few times. The rearrangement links TRBV7-8 to TRBJ2-7; D possibly corresponds to TRBD1 (6 bases). This CDR3 has 16 residues. Germline V gene sequence: CDR1 SGHVS, CDR2 FQNEAQ. V was trimmed by 3 bases and J by 0 bases, leaving 15 bases between them. CDR3 sequence: CASSFTGQWSSYEQYF. CDR3 in DNA: TGTGCCAGCAGCTTTACTGGACAGTGGAGCTCCTACGAGCAGTACTTC.

This clonotype has a handful of counts. V gene TRBV5-1 combines with J gene TRBJ2-7; TRBD1 might be the D (6 bases). Germline assignment: CDR1 SGHRS and CDR2 YFSETQ. The CDR3 length is 13 residues. V lost 0 bases and J lost 9, with 13 bases in between. CDR3 amino acids: CASSLEQGKAQYF. The CDR3 DNA reads as TGCGCCAGCAGCTTGGAACAGGGAAAGGCGCAGTACTTC.

The chain recombines TRBV19 with TRBJ1-2; the match to TRBD1 covers 7 bases. Germline CDR1 LNHDA, CDR2 SQIVND (reference sequence). The CDR3 has 14 residues. Trimming took 5 bases from V and 5 from J; bases not matched to a gene: 8. CDR3 protein: CASSFGTARYGYTF. The CDR3 bases are TGTGCCAGTAGTTTCGGGACAGCCAGGTATGGCTACACCTTC.

This clonotype was detected only a few times. V usage is TRBV3-1 and J usage is TRBJ2-1; D is uncertain. In germline, CDR1 is LGHDT, CDR2 YNNKEL (reference sequence). The CDR3 is 13 amino acids. Trimming took off 1 base at V and 14 bases at J, with 15 bases between the two ends. In nucleotides, the CDR3 is TGTGCCAGCAGCCAAGCGGTAGGGAAAGTTGAGTTCTTC. Residues: CASSQAVGKVEFF.

The J gene is TRBJ2-1, the V gene TRBV6-6; TRBD2 matches at 14 bases. The CDR3 has 19 residues. Germline V lookup: CDR1 MNHNY, CDR2 SVGAGI (reference sequence). V lost 2 bases to trimming and J lost 4 bases; unmatched junction nucleotides: 10. CDR3 amino acids: CASSYPGLAGVFGYNEQFF. CDR3 nucleotides: TGTGCCAGCAGTTACCCGGGACTAGCGGGAGTGTTCGGGTACAATGAGCAGTTCTTC.

The rearrangement links TRBV15 to TRBJ2-2; D is perhaps TRBD1 (6 bases). The ends were cut back, 3 bases at V and 4 bases at J, with 9 bases in the middle. The CDR3 totals 14 residues. Germline V lookup: CDR1 LNHNV, CDR2 YYDKDF (reference sequence). This CDR3 reads CATSRDSSTGELFF. The CDR3, as DNA: TGTGCCACCAGCAGGGACAGTTCCACCGGGGAGCTGTTTTTT.

This clonotype was seen a single time. The V call is TRBV7-2, the J call TRBJ1-5, with a weak D call TRBD1 (5 bases). CDR3 length: 14 amino acids. V shed 5 bases and J shed 7 bases, with 15 bases lying between them. CDR1 is SGHTA and CDR2 is FQGNSA in the germline V gene. In DNA form, the CDR3 reads TGTGCCAGCAGCCCTTACTCGAGACAGCAGCCCCAGCATTTT. This sequence encodes CASSPYSRQQPQHF.

The chain couples TRBV20-1 to TRBJ2-5, with a tentative D call TRBD1 (5 bases). Germline V lookup: CDR1 DFQATT, CDR2 SNEGSKA (reference sequence). V lost 1 base, J lost 9 bases, and 12 bases lay in between. CDR3 size: 12 residues. DNA of the CDR3: TGCAGTGCTAGAGCAGGGTGGTCGGCCCAGTACTTC. Encoded protein: CSARAGWSAQYF.

The chain carries TRBV28 and TRBJ2-7; the D is unclear. CDR1 and CDR2 from the germline V gene are MDHEN and SYDVKM. The CDR3 extends over 15 amino acids. Trimming removed 5 bases at V and 2 bases at J, with 16 bases between. The CDR3 spells CASSPATVGTYEQYF. CDR3 nucleotide sequence: TGTGCCAGCAGTCCCGCGACCGTAGGAACCTACGAGCAGTACTTC.

The V gene is TRBV30, the J gene TRBJ1-1; 7 nucleotides align to TRBD1. The CDR3 sequence is 15 residues long. The V gene end was trimmed by 7 bases and the J gene end by 3 bases; junction bases not matched to a gene: 14. Germline V gives CDR1 GTSNPN, CDR2 SVGIG (reference sequence). The CDR3 reads CASAGQGEGDTEAFF. CDR3 nucleotide sequence: TGTGCCTCCGCCGGTCAGGGGGAAGGGGACACTGAAGCTTTCTTT.

Only a few counts were recorded for this clonotype. This chain uses TRBV7-2 with TRBJ2-7, with 8 bases aligning to TRBD2. This CDR3 has 14 amino acids. J was trimmed by 5 bases and V by 3 bases; bases with no gene match: 6. Germline V gene data show CDR1 as SGHTA and CDR2 as FQGNSA. The CDR3 here is CASSLTGGKNEQYF. For the CDR3, the DNA is TGTGCCAGCAGCTTGACGGGAGGGAAGAACGAGCAGTACTTC.

The chain employs TRBV9 and TRBJ1-5, with 8 bases aligning to TRBD1. The CDR3 covers 15 residues. The junction had 7 bases not matched to a gene; V was cut back by 2 bases and J by 6 bases. Germline V lookup: CDR1 SGDLS, CDR2 YYNGEE. The CDR3 bases are TGTGCCAGCAGCGTCGGACAGGGAAGGGGTCAGCCCCAGCATTTT. Its protein is CASSVGQGRGQPQHF.

This clonotype showed up just a few times. This chain joins TRBV18 and TRBJ2-5; 7 bases agree with TRBD2. The CDR3 contains 13 residues. V lost 10 bases to trimming and J lost 2 bases; unmatched junction nucleotides: 7. Germline V gives CDR1 KGHSH, CDR2 LQKENI. CDR3 nucleotide sequence: TGTGCCACGATGGCGGGGGTGCAAGAGACCCAGTACTTC. Amino acids: CATMAGVQETQYF.

V usage is TRBV11-2 and J usage is TRBJ1-2; tentatively, D is TRBD1 (6 bases). CDR3 length equals 14 residues. Per germline, CDR1 SGHAT and CDR2 FQNNGV. V gave up 3 bases and J gave up 4 bases, with 12 bases separating them. The DNA for the CDR3 is TGTGCCAGCAGCTTGGACAGTTGGGTCTATGGCTACACCTTC. Translation gives CASSLDSWVYGYTF.

The V gene is TRBV7-2, the J gene TRBJ2-5, with 8 nucleotides matching TRBD1. This CDR3 spans 14 amino acids. Germline V gene lookup returns CDR1 SGHTA and CDR2 FQGNSA. V trimming: 4 bases; J trimming: 5 bases; junction bases outside the gene matches: 6. The chain's CDR3 is CASSSTGEVETQYF. CDR3 DNA sequence: TGTGCCAGCAGCTCGACAGGGGAAGTGGAGACCCAGTACTTC.